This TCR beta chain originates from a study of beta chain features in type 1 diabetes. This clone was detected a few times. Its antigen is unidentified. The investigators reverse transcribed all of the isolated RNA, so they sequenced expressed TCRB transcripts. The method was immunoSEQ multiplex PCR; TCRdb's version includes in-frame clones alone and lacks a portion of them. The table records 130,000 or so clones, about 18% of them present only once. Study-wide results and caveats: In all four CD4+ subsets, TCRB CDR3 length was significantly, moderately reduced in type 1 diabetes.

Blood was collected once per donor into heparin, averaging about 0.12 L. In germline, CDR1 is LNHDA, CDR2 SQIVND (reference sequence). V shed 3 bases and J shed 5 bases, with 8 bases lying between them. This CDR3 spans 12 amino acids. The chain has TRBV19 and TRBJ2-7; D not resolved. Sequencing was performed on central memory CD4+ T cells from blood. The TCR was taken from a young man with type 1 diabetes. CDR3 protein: CASSILGNEQYF. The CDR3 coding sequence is TGTGCCAGTAGTATCCTGGGTAACGAGCAGTACTTC.